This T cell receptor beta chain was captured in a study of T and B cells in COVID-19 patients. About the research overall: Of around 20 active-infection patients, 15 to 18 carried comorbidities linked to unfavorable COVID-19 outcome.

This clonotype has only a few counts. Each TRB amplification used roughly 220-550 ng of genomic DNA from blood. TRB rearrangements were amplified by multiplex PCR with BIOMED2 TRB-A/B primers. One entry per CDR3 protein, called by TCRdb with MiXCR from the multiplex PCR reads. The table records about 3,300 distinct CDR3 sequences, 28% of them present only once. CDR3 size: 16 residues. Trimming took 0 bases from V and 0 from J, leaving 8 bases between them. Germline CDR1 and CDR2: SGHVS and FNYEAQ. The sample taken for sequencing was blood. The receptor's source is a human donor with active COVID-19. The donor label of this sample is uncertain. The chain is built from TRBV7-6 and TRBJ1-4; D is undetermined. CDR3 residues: CASSLASGATNEKLFF. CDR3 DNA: TGTGCCAGCAGCTTAGCATCCGGGGCAACTAATGAAAAACTGTTTTTT. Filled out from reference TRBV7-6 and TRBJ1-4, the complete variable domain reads GAGVSQSPRYKVTKRGQDVALRCDPISGHVSLYWYRQALGQGPEFLTYFNYEAQQDKSGLPNDRFSAERPEGSISTLTIQRTEQRDSAMYRCASSLASGATNEKLFFGSGTQLSVL.